The 18 T cell receptor beta chains reported below all come from one sample, sequenced in a study of T cell clonotyping in hematopoietic cell transplantation. Generated by immunoSEQ multiplex PCR, the TCRdb table keeps only in-frame clones and is missing some. This sample has fewer than 20,000 clones; around 70% occur once, and the top ten carry about 9.3%. Sequences were obtained from peripheral blood mononuclear cells. The receptors derive from a woman in her sixties in good health. Some clones in this sample may be carry-over from other donors' samples.

The chain combines TRBV25-1 with TRBJ1-2; no definite D call. The V gene's germline CDR1 is MGHDK and CDR2 SYGVNS. The CDR3 covers 13 residues. V was pared by 1 base and J by 5 bases, with 8 bases between. The CDR3: CASSEFGRYGYTF. CDR3 DNA: TGTGCCAGCAGTGAATTTGGGCGGTATGGCTACACCTTC.

The J gene is TRBJ1-2, the V gene TRBV4-2; D gene unclear. Trimming pared 0 bases from V and 7 bases from J, leaving 18 bases between. There are 16 residues in the CDR3. Germline values: CDR1 LGHNA, CDR2 YNFKEQ. The CDR3 is CASSQEQLNYAGGYTF. The CDR3 nucleotides read TGTGCCAGCAGCCAAGAACAGCTGAACTATGCGGGTGGCTACACCTTC.

The V and J genes are TRBV29-1 and TRBJ1-1; D possibly corresponds to TRBD1 (5 bases). Per germline, CDR1 SQVTM and CDR2 ANQGSEA. The CDR3 runs 11 residues. Trimming shortened V by 5 bases and J by 1 base, and 5 bases separated the two germline ends. The CDR3 loop reads CSVQGNTEAFF. CDR3 nucleotide sequence: TGCAGCGTTCAGGGGAACACTGAAGCTTTCTTT.

The chain links TRBV19 to TRBJ2-3; the D gene is possibly TRBD2 (6 bases). The CDR3 totals 15 residues. The germline V and J ends were trimmed by 1 base and 4 bases, with 12 bases remaining between them. Germline V lookup: CDR1 LNHDA, CDR2 SQIVND (reference sequence). The CDR3: CASSIAGGISDTQYF. The CDR3 coding sequence is TGTGCCAGTAGTATAGCCGGCGGGATCTCAGATACGCAGTATTTT.

The chain joins TRBV29-1 to TRBJ1-2; 11 positions agree with TRBD1. The CDR3 length is 12 residues. Germline lookup yields CDR1 SQVTM and CDR2 ANQGSEA. The V segment lost 7 bases and the J segment 8 bases; nucleotides outside the gene matches: 6. The CDR3 here is CSAKDRGQGYTF. In DNA, the CDR3 is TGCAGCGCAAAGGACAGGGGGCAAGGCTACACCTTC.

This clone has only one observation. A junction boundary mismatches the germline segment, possibly from a read error. This chain joins TRBV11-2 and TRBJ2-3, with TRBD1 identical over 9 bases. This CDR3 contains 13 residues. Germline lookup yields CDR1 SGHAT and CDR2 FQNNGV. Here the CDR3 DNA reads TGTGCCAGCAGCTCGACCGGGACAGGGAGTTTAGATTTT. This encodes CASSSTGTGSLDF.

The rearrangement joins TRBV4-3 to TRBJ1-4; D remains unclear. V was cut by 0 bases and J by 6 bases, with 2 bases left in between. This CDR3 comprises 12 residues. The germline V gene has CDR1 LGHNA and CDR2 YSLEER. This CDR3 reads CASSQEYEKLFF. The CDR3 DNA reads as TGCGCCAGCAGCCAAGAGTATGAAAAACTGTTTTTT.

This clone is a singleton in its sample. V gene TRBV28 combines with J gene TRBJ1-2, with TRBD1 matching over 7 bases. Germline CDR1 reads MDHEN; CDR2 reads SYDVKM. CDR3 length: 12 residues. V lost 8 bases to trimming and J lost 3 bases; unmatched junction nucleotides: 3. The CDR3 loop is CASEDRYYGYTF. Written as DNA, the CDR3 is TGTGCCAGCGAGGACAGGTACTATGGCTACACCTTC.

The V and J genes are TRBV5-4 and TRBJ1-2; 9 nucleotides agree with TRBD1. Germline assignment: CDR1 SGHNT and CDR2 YYREEE (reference sequence). This CDR3 contains 14 residues. Germline trimming cut 0 bases from V and 8 bases from J; bases unmatched to any gene: 5. CDR3 nucleotide sequence: TGTGCCAGCAGCTTGGGCGGGACAGGGAGCGGCTACACCTTC. It encodes CASSLGGTGSGYTF.

This clone was seen only a few times. The V call is TRBV29-1, the J call TRBJ1-1; D unclear. CDR3 length: 15 residues. Trimming cost V 2 bases and J 4 bases, with 17 bases left between them. CDR1 and CDR2 from the germline V gene are SQVTM and ANQGSEA. The CDR3 loop is CSVESPSPDRTEAFF. Here the CDR3 DNA reads TGCAGCGTTGAATCCCCTAGCCCAGATCGCACTGAAGCTTTCTTT.

This clone was seen only a few times. This chain uses TRBV7-3 with TRBJ2-1; perhaps TRBD2 as D (5 bases). CDR1 is SGHTA and CDR2 is FQGTGA in the germline V gene. This CDR3 has 14 amino acids. Trimming pared 4 bases from V and 8 bases from J, leaving 15 bases between. The chain's CDR3 is CASSSWTSGYEQFF. CDR3 DNA: TGTGCCAGCAGCTCTTGGACCTCGGGGTATGAGCAGTTCTTC.

The rearrangement joins TRBV29-1 to TRBJ1-4, with D unclear. CDR1 and CDR2 from the germline V gene are SQVTM and ANQGSEA. The CDR3 covers 12 residues. Between the trimmed V and J ends, which lost 7 bases and 1 base, there was a span of 7 bases. CDR3 nucleotide sequence: TGCAGCGGAAGGGAAACTAATGAAAAACTGTTTTTT. Its translation is CSGRETNEKLFF.

The rearrangement uses TRBV9 and TRBJ1-2; the D gene is possibly TRBD1 (5 bases). Germline V gene data show CDR1 as SGDLS and CDR2 as YYNGEE. The CDR3 contains 14 residues. V was clipped by 0 bases and J by 7 bases, with 13 bases between them. As DNA, the CDR3 is TGTGCCAGCAGCGTAGAGGCAGGGAAAGTTGGCTACACCTTC. It is translated as CASSVEAGKVGYTF.

The genes are TRBV6-6 and TRBJ2-3; no definite D call. V was clipped by 6 bases and J by 3 bases, with 4 bases between them. The germline CDR1 and CDR2 sequences are MNHNY and SVGAGI (reference sequence). The CDR3 loop spans 11 amino acids. The CDR3 here is CASRKTDTQYF. As DNA, the CDR3 is TGTGCCAGCAGAAAAACAGATACGCAGTATTTT.

V gene TRBV19 combines with J gene TRBJ2-6, with a possible D match to TRBD1 (5 bases). This CDR3 region has 15 residues. The V end was cut by 4 bases, the J end by 10 bases, with 17 bases between. Germline V lookup: CDR1 LNHDA, CDR2 SQIVND (reference sequence). This CDR3 reads CASSTQDSRSNVLTF. CDR3 DNA sequence: TGTGCCAGTAGTACACAGGATTCTCGGTCTAACGTCCTGACTTTC.

CDR3 sequence (DNA): TGTGCCAGCAGCCAAGGGGGGACAGCTGAAAAACTGTTTTTT. Translation gives CASSQGGTAEKLFF. The gene calls are TRBV4-2 and TRBJ1-4; 7 bases fit TRBD1. The CDR3 totals 14 residues. CDR1 and CDR2 from the germline V gene are LGHNA and YNFKEQ. With V trimmed by 1 base and J by 7 bases, 3 bases remained unmatched.

The gene calls are TRBV29-1 and TRBJ2-3, with D perhaps matching TRBD2 (5 bases). The V gene's germline CDR1 is SQVTM and CDR2 ANQGSEA. The V and J ends lost 3 bases and 2 bases respectively, with 15 bases between them. The CDR3 is 15 amino acids. The CDR3 nucleotides read TGCAGCGTTGAGGTTAGGGAGCTAAACACAGATACGCAGTATTTT. It yields the protein CSVEVRELNTDTQYF.

J is TRBJ1-5 and V is TRBV5-1; D is undetermined. The germline CDR1 and CDR2 sequences are SGHRS and YFSETQ. V was shortened by 0 bases and J by 8 bases, with 12 bases between the two germline ends. The CDR3 covers 14 residues. For the CDR3, the DNA is TGCGCCAGCAGCTTGGATTGGGAAAGTAAGCCCCAGCATTTT. Protein product: CASSLDWESKPQHF.